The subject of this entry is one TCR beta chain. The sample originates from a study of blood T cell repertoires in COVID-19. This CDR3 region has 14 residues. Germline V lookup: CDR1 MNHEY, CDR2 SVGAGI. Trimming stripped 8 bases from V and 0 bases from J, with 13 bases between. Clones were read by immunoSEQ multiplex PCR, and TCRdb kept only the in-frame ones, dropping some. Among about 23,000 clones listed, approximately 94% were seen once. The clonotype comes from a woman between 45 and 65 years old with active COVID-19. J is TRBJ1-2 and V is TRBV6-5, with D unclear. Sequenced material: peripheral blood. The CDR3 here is CASEPTAANYGYTF. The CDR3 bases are TGTGCCAGCGAACCGACGGCGGCTAACTATGGCTACACCTTC.